This T cell receptor (beta chain) was recorded in a study of cytomegalovirus exposure and HLA in healthy donors (dated by TCRdb to about 2017). Regarding the study in general: An earlier analysis of more than 550 of the donors reported roughly 300 Gb of sequence data and approximately 120 million unique TCR beta sequences obtained from roughly 170 million T cells. A later genetic analysis used genome-wide SNP genotypes for about 60% of the roughly 700 donors, treating that subset as a discovery cohort. An earlier analysis of some 500 of the donors applied high-throughput TCR beta sequencing to assess whether each TCR beta V gene segment acted as functional or pseudogenic. Typing coverage differed by locus: A, B, C, DRB1 and DQB1 were typed in about 620-630 donors, DQA1 in approximately 520, DPA1 in around 580, and DPB1 in approximately 450. Roughly 300 gigabases of sequencing data and tens of millions of unique TCR sequences were included in an early release covering over 600 HLA-typed donors. The study aimed to test whether cataloging public T cell receptors could reveal signatures of past pathogen exposure. Class I and class II HLA loci were covered by the typing at four-digit resolution. High-throughput TCR immunosequencing, statistical association of individual TCRs with disease status, and machine learning were combined to predict cytomegalovirus infection status. The genetic ancestry cluster associated with self-reported Caucasian donors included 80% to 90% of the approximately 410 genotyped donors. All discovery cohort repertoires had been generated on a single sequencing platform. The later analysis used no new phenotypic data to find candidate immune exposures, relying instead on TCR beta sequences and their occurrence across donors. The T cell repertoires of some 670 subjects were profiled by immunosequencing and related to cytomegalovirus serostatus. Several DR-DQ haplotypes were handled as single units for association and clustering because linkage in the cohort was strong. On average, roughly 250,000 unique TCR beta nucleotide sequences were sequenced per donor among 398 genotyped donors of the cohort, with roughly 19% of those sequences being non-productive. A later analysis re-analyzed previously published TCR beta repertoires from about 730 donors and added high-resolution HLA genotyping to study TCR occurrence patterns. A separate validation cohort of roughly 130 different subjects was used in addition to the roughly 620-subject first cohort. Donor age, sex, ethnicity and CMV serostatus were collected together with the repertoire data.

The cohort was made up of approximately 700 healthy bone marrow donors. At the time of sampling, every cohort member was nominally healthy, though immune exposures that went unrecorded were likely present. The donor tested CMV seropositive, placing the donor among the 310 or so seropositive members of the cohort. A peripheral blood sample was provided by each donor, and peripheral blood mononuclear cells were used for TCR beta sequencing. The Qiagen DNeasy Blood Extraction Kit was used to extract genomic DNA from the blood cell samples. Beyond this particular receptor, the publication reports: A later genetic analysis reported fewer N-insertions in productive TCRs among donors in an Asian-associated ancestry cluster than the approximately 700-donor mean. The classifier was reported to diagnose cytomegalovirus status with high specificity and sensitivity in both the original cohort and the validation cohort. For the cohort, immune exposure information was limited to CMV serostatus. In this cohort, only TCR beta chains were sequenced, and detectable features were limited by the absence of alpha or paired-chain data. The study gave a list of some 150 TCR beta chains associated with cytomegalovirus. A later analysis found that most CMV-associated TCR beta chains appeared HLA-restricted, with HLA associations seemingly driven largely by CMV exposure. Because the 87-base-pair reads could not distinguish some IMGT-functional V segments, including TRBV6-2 and TRBV6-3, those segments were excluded. In a later analysis, the rate of TCR association differed among HLA loci, with DRB1 alleles having the most associated TCRs and HLA-C alleles having the fewest. A later genetic analysis associated a missense DCLRE1C variant with V-gene and J-gene trimming of TCR beta chains, and an independent cohort replicated the association. Roughly 17 rarely observed V segments, including chromosome 9 orphons, were excluded from the earlier analysis of about 610 of the donors because counts were too low. According to the authors, the approach could potentially be generalized to other disease states and immunological phenotypes. When HLA alleles, especially DR and DQ, strongly co-occurred, attributing TCR associations to individual alleles was difficult. Most TCR sequences were observed very rarely across donors, whereas some public TCRs were present in many individuals. The sequencing pipeline was judged likely to have produced a cluster of highly shared sequence variants as a technical artifact. In a later analysis, 16,951 TCR beta sequences were associated with specific HLA alleles at a false discovery rate of 0.05. Because HLA typing was missing for some donors at each locus, association tests included only the typed subset. A further reported finding was that TCR beta sequences accurately predicted the HLA-A and HLA-B alleles for most subjects in the first cohort. In a later analysis, HLA-associated TCR beta chains showed more clonal expansion and lower generation probabilities than non-associated chains that were equally common. Linkage disequilibrium might explain the correlated functional status among segregating V segments, but an unknown experimental factor could not be ruled out. Broadly in line with IMGT annotations, most TCR beta V segments showed up in productive rearrangements about 87% or about 30% of the time in an earlier analysis of several hundred of the donors. A few of the identified cytomegalovirus-associated TCR beta chains were confirmed in vitro to be specific for cytomegalovirus antigens. The presence/absence analyses assumed that sequencing depth was roughly uniform across donors, and that assumption may not be true. Several of the top co-occurrence clusters appeared to be linked to parvovirus B19, influenza, CMV and Epstein-Barr virus, according to a later analysis.

This clone appeared once. Its recognized antigen is unknown. Qualities for individual bases were not recorded, and no much larger clone is one base off. The library was made by the immunoSEQ multiplex PCR assay. For the multiplex PCR, a mixture combining 60 forward primers for TCR Vbeta segments and 13 reverse primers for TCR Jbeta segments was used. Amplification of the CDR3 region of rearranged TCR beta genes was performed with a multiplex PCR assay on genomic DNA. The amplified TCR beta libraries were sequenced on the Illumina HiSeq System as 87-base-pair reads. The published analysis was carried out like this. A later analysis tallied roughly 78 million unique TCR beta chains across the approximately 670 repertoires, and around 12 million of those chains were shared by two or more donors. Raw reads were error-corrected and collapsed into unique sequences with a nearest-neighbor algorithm that merged closely related sequences to remove PCR and sequencing errors. CDR3 sequences were aligned to IMGT reference sequences to assign V, D and J gene segments. For a sequence to be retained, a match of at least six nucleotides to both a V gene segment and a J gene segment was required. Rearrangements were classified as productive when the CDR3 lacked stop codons and remained in frame with V and J, and all other rearrangements were classified as non-productive. Following IMGT convention, CDR3 was defined as the stretch from the second conserved V-encoded cysteine up to the conserved J-encoded phenylalanine. The earlier analysis of about 620 of the donors excluded sequences that lacked an unambiguous match to a single V gene segment. In an earlier analysis of 450 to 750 of the donors, a V segment was called functional when productive rearrangements were above 56.7%, and segregating when the standard deviation between donors exceeded 5%. A statistical classification framework was developed to diagnose cytomegalovirus status using the catalog of TCR beta chain sequences. V and J gene assignment, in a later analysis, came from comparing TCR nucleotide sequences with IMGT/GENE-DB human TR gene sequences. In a later analysis, CDR3 sequences and most-parsimonious VDJ recombination scenarios were assigned using the TCRdist pipeline. In a later analysis, each TCR beta chain was defined by its CDR3 amino acid sequence together with its V-gene family, and reads without a unique V-gene family were excluded. As a way to deal with suspected cross-contamination and a sequencing artifact, a later analysis dropped 450 to 600 nucleotide sequences that were highly shared and had low generation probability. In a later analysis, a clonal expansion index was calculated for each public chain from normalized within-repertoire ranks of inferred template counts. In a later analysis, generation probabilities were computed using a VDJ recombination model fitted to out-of-frame rearrangements, and the results were checked against IGoR. A later analysis scored TCR-TCR, TCR-HLA and TCR-CMV co-occurrence with hypergeometric tests, applying a repertoire-size bias correction to TCR pairs. To estimate false discovery rates, a later analysis permuted the HLA or CMV assignments 20 times. In a later analysis, co-occurring TCRs were grouped using DBSCAN, and TCRdist sequence similarity was added for clustering within HLA-allele-positive subsets. Repertoires with fewer than 30,000 or more than 120,000 public chains, plus five repertoires with anomalous nucleotide sharing, were excluded from co-occurrence clustering. What TCRdb holds here is the immuneACCESS table cut down to in-frame rearrangements. Part of the clones is not present; checked against another copy, under half of the missing clones reflect an unresolved V gene, and the others are unexplained. For V, J and clone size, that table is used; D and trimming come from the DNA. The sample yields 150,000 to 200,000 clones; about 86% were counted once. The ten largest clones add up to more than 1.5% of the sample.

V is pruned by 0 bases and J by 6 bases, leaving 8 bases of the junction without a gene match. The germline V gene (reference sequence) gives CDR1 as LNHNV and CDR2 as YYDKDF. CDR3 length: 16 amino acids, cysteine to phenylalanine. This entry keeps only the CDR3 DNA: 48 bases, framed from base 1. This chain joins TRBV15 to TRBJ2-1; 7 bases in the middle match TRBD1. This TCR was recovered from a man in his forties or fifties in good health and CMV-seropositive. The material sequenced was PBMCs. The CDR3 protein is CATSRDLADRLNEQFF. The DNA reads TGTGCCACCAGCAGAGATCTGGCGGACAGGCTCAATGAGCAGTTCTTC.